This entry is about one TCR beta chain. The sample originates from a study of immune evolution from preneoplasia to lung adenocarcinoma. Some clones are missing from TCRdb's copy, which holds only in-frame ones; the method was immunoSEQ multiplex PCR. This sample has 6,000 or so clones; 80% to 90% occur once, and the top ten carry around 5.6%. The CDR3 runs 14 residues. The V gene's germline CDR1 is GTSNPN and CDR2 SVGIG (reference sequence). Unmatched junction bases numbered 11, after V lost 8 bases and J lost 6 bases. This sequence was found in a person between 50 and 60 years old with lung adenocarcinoma. Source material: FFPE invasive lung adenocarcinoma tissue. This sequence joins TRBV30 and TRBJ2-7, with 12 bases that match TRBD1. DNA for the CDR3: TGTGCCCCAACCCCGGGACAGGGGGCCGGCGAGCAGTACTTC. This encodes CAPTPGQGAGEQYF. The full variable domain, completed using reference TRBV30 and TRBJ2-7, is SQTIHQWPATLVQPVGSPLSLECTVEGTSNPNLYWYRQAAGRGLQLLFYSVGIGQISSEVPQNLSASRPQDRQFILSSKKLLLSDSGFYLCAPTPGQGAGEQYFGPGTRLTVT.